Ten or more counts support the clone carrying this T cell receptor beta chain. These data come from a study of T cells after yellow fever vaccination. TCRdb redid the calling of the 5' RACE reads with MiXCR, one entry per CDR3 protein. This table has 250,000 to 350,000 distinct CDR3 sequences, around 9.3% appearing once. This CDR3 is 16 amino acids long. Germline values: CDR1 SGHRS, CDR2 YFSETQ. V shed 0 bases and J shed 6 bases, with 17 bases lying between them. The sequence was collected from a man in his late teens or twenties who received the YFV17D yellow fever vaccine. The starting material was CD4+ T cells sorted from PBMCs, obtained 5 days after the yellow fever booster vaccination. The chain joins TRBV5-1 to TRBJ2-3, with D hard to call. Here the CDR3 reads CASSLGSGPPLDTQYF. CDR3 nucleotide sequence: TGCGCCAGCAGCTTGGGTTCAGGCCCCCCCCTGGATACGCAGTATTTT.